The entry below gives a single T cell receptor (beta chain) sequence along with its context. What it recognizes is unknown. All the patients suffered relapse after autologous stem cell transplantation, and brentuximab vedotin exposure differed. This table comes from immunoSEQ multiplex PCR, and its TCRdb copy is limited to in-frame clones, with some not included. The profile shows over 12,000 clones, less than 70% of them singletons. This sample was included in a study of PD-1 blockade in classical Hodgkin lymphoma. Study-level background: Administration of nivolumab to patients was at 3 mg/kg intravenously every 2 weeks. Findings and limits, study-wide: Possible causes of repertoire differences, disease activity or prior therapy, remain undefined.

This CDR3 comprises 15 residues. Trimming took 5 bases from V and 4 from J, leaving 15 bases between them. In germline, CDR1 is SGHTA, CDR2 FQGTGA. The clonotype comes from a human donor with classical Hodgkin lymphoma. V gene TRBV7-3 combines with J gene TRBJ2-1; perhaps TRBD2 as D (6 bases). The sample in question was peripheral blood mononuclear cells (PBMCs), obtained at baseline. DNA for the CDR3: TGTGCCAGCAGCCCCGGAAATAGCGGTTACAATGAGCAGTTCTTC. It translates to CASSPGNSGYNEQFF.